One sample yielded the 22 T cell receptor beta chains listed below, sequenced in a study of neoadjuvant anti-PD-1 for oral cavity cancer. The data were produced by immunoSEQ multiplex PCR, yet TCRdb's version contains in-frame clones alone and is incomplete. The table includes around 7,600 clones, 53% detected once. This material consisted of tumor tissue, taken before nivolumab (anti-PD-1) treatment. The source is a person aged 40 to 85 with oral cavity squamous cell carcinoma.

This clone has a handful of counts. This chain uses TRBV7-2 with TRBJ2-7; 14 positions agree with TRBD2. The trim removed 2 bases at V and 6 bases at J, leaving 6 bases unmatched. Germline CDR1 reads SGHTA; CDR2 reads FQGNSA. CDR3 length: 16 residues. DNA of the CDR3: TGTGCCAGCAGCTTAACCTCGGGACTAGCGGGAGTCGAGCAGTACTTC. The encoded protein is CASSLTSGLAGVEQYF.

This clone was seen once. The genes are TRBV27 and TRBJ2-3; no firm D call. The CDR3 extends over 14 amino acids. Germline CDR1 and CDR2: MNHEY and SMNVEV (reference sequence). Trimming stripped 5 bases from V and 6 bases from J, with 15 bases between. The DNA of the CDR3 is TGTGCCAGCAGTCTACTCTTCCCCGCCGATACGCAGTATTTT. It translates to CASSLLFPADTQYF.

This chain uses TRBV30 with TRBJ1-5; TRBD1 matches 7 bases. The CDR3 covers 13 residues. Trimming removed 5 bases from V and 4 bases from J; junction bases left unmatched: 5. Germline CDR1 is GTSNPN and CDR2 is SVGIG (reference sequence). CDR3 DNA sequence: TGTGCCTGGCGACAGGGTTCTAATCAGCCCCAGCATTTT. Translating gives CAWRQGSNQPQHF.

The chain carries TRBV27 and TRBJ2-7, with D possibly being TRBD1 or TRBD2 (6 bases each). The CDR3 consists of 14 residues. The V and J ends lost 6 bases and 3 bases respectively, with 15 bases between them. The germline V gene has CDR1 MNHEY and CDR2 SMNVEV (reference sequence). The CDR3 spells CASSPGAMNYEQYF. CDR3 sequence (DNA): TGTGCCAGCAGCCCGGGGGCGATGAACTACGAGCAGTACTTC.

This chain connects TRBV6-5 to TRBJ2-4, with a weak D call TRBD1 (6 bases). V lost 8 bases to trimming and J lost 0 bases, with 11 bases between them. Germline-derived CDR1 and CDR2 are MNHEY and SVGAGI. The CDR3 totals 14 residues. This CDR3 reads CASSTGLAKNIQYF. The CDR3 DNA is TGTGCCAGCTCTACAGGGCTAGCCAAAAACATTCAGTACTTC.

The CDR3 DNA reads as TGTGCCAGTAGTATCCCGGGAAGGGCAGAGACCCAGTACTTC. This translates into CASSIPGRAETQYF. This chain links TRBV19 with TRBJ2-5; weak D call: TRBD2 (5 bases). The CDR3 loop spans 14 amino acids. CDR1 LNHDA and CDR2 SQIVND come from the germline V gene (reference sequence). V lost 3 bases to trimming and J lost 4 bases, with 12 bases between them.

This clone has just a few counts. The V and J genes are TRBV14 and TRBJ2-1; D gene ambiguous. This CDR3 region has 14 residues. V gave up 1 base and J gave up 8 bases, with 12 bases separating them. In germline, CDR1 is SGHDN, CDR2 FVKESK. The CDR3 protein is CASSQAHLRDEQFF. The CDR3 coding sequence is TGTGCCAGCAGCCAAGCACACCTTCGGGATGAGCAGTTCTTC.

The gene calls are TRBV5-1 and TRBJ2-6; D uncertain. Trimming stripped 2 bases from V and 0 bases from J, with 9 bases between. The CDR3 sequence is 16 residues long. Germline V lookup: CDR1 SGHRS, CDR2 YFSETQ. Here the CDR3 DNA reads TGCGCCAGCAGCTTTGGCGGCAGCTCTGGGGCCAACGTCCTGACTTTC. This encodes CASSFGGSSGANVLTF.

The chain uses TRBV30 and TRBJ2-1; D gene unclear. Germline loops: CDR1 GTSNPN, CDR2 SVGIG (reference sequence). V lost 1 base, J lost 5 bases, and 6 bases lay in between. The CDR3 is 12 amino acids. The CDR3 reads CAWSGENNEQFF. In nucleotides, the CDR3 is TGTGCCTGGAGTGGGGAAAACAATGAGCAGTTCTTC.

This clone was seen a handful of times. The rearrangement uses TRBV6-5 and TRBJ2-7; TRBD1 might be the D (5 bases). With 10 bases removed from V and 5 bases from J, the gap between germline ends came to 18 bases. This CDR3 contains 13 residues. Germline CDR1 and CDR2: MNHEY and SVGAGI. The CDR3 sequence is CAKFKGIMNEQYF. Here the CDR3 DNA reads TGTGCCAAATTTAAGGGGATCATGAACGAGCAGTACTTC.

V and J are TRBV7-9 and TRBJ2-6; the D is unclear. The CDR3 is made up of 15 amino acids. Trimming left V 5 bases short and J 2 bases short, with 10 bases between. Per the germline V gene, CDR1 is SEHNR and CDR2 is FQNEAQ (reference sequence). CDR3 protein: CASSPGVAGANVLTF. The DNA of the CDR3 is TGTGCCAGCAGCCCCGGCGTTGCTGGGGCCAACGTCCTGACTTTC. Full variable domain (remainder filled in from reference TRBV7-9 and TRBJ2-6): DTGVSQNPRHKITKRGQNVTFRCDPISEHNRLYWYRQTLGQGPEFLTYFQNEAQLEKSRLLSDRFSAERPKGSFSTLEIQRTEQGDSAMYLCASSPGVAGANVLTFGAGSRLTVL.

CDR3 sequence (DNA): TGTGCCAGCGGAGATGGGACTAACTATGGCTACACCTTC. Encoded protein: CASGDGTNYGYTF. The V gene is TRBV27, the J gene TRBJ1-2; no definite D call. Trimming left V 8 bases short and J 0 bases short, with 10 bases between. The CDR3 is 13 residues long. Per germline, CDR1 MNHEY and CDR2 SMNVEV (reference sequence).

The CDR3 coding sequence is TGTGCCAGCAGTAATGTGGGAGCGAACACCGGGGAGCTGTTTTTT. It is translated as CASSNVGANTGELFF. This chain links TRBV6-1 with TRBJ2-2; maybe TRBD2 (5 bases). Deletions cut 5 bases from V and 0 bases from J, with 10 bases between. This CDR3 has 15 amino acids. From germline, CDR1 is MNHNS and CDR2 SASEGT.

The rearrangement joins TRBV7-9 to TRBJ1-5; no reliable D call. This CDR3 spans 12 amino acids. The germline gives CDR1 SEHNR, CDR2 FQNEAQ (reference sequence). Between the trimmed V and J ends, which lost 8 bases and 5 bases, there was a span of 10 bases. The CDR3 DNA sequence: TGTGCCAGCGGACCGGAAGATCAGCCCCAGCATTTT. Its translation is CASGPEDQPQHF.

This chain connects TRBV5-4 to TRBJ2-1, with 7 nucleotides matching TRBD2. The length of the CDR3 is 15 residues. The J segment lost 0 bases and the V segment lost 1 base, leaving 1 base of the junction unmatched. CDR1 and CDR2 from the germline V gene are SGHNT and YYREEE (reference sequence). The CDR3 coding sequence is TGTGCCAGCAGCTTGACTAGCGACTCCTACAATGAGCAGTTCTTC. Translation: CASSLTSDSYNEQFF.

The chain couples TRBV28 to TRBJ2-1; 11 bases match TRBD2. This CDR3 region has 17 residues. V shed 3 bases and J 3 bases; nucleotides not matched to a gene: 7. The germline V gene has CDR1 MDHEN and CDR2 SYDVKM. DNA of the CDR3: TGTGCCAGCAGTTTTCTCAGACTAGCGGGGCGCTACAATGAGCAGTTCTTC. Residues: CASSFLRLAGRYNEQFF.

Relative to its sample, this clone is medium-sized. This chain's CDR3 is CASSFGRVGNQPQHF. In nucleotides, the CDR3 is TGTGCCAGCAGTTTCGGTAGGGTGGGCAATCAGCCCCAGCATTTT. The chain combines TRBV28 with TRBJ1-5; D gene uncertain. The CDR3 loop spans 15 amino acids. V was trimmed by 3 bases and J by 2 bases, leaving 11 bases between them. Germline values: CDR1 MDHEN, CDR2 SYDVKM.

This sequence joins TRBV30 and TRBJ2-7; D uncertain. Germline V gene lookup returns CDR1 GTSNPN and CDR2 SVGIG (reference sequence). Deletions cut 3 bases from V and 4 bases from J, with 13 bases between. The CDR3 is 13 residues long. DNA of the CDR3: TGTGCCTGGAGGAGCCCTCAATCATACGAGCAGTACTTC. Its protein product is CAWRSPQSYEQYF.

This clone has only a few counts. The chain is built from TRBV29-1 and TRBJ2-2, with 8 bases that match TRBD1. The trim removed 5 bases at V and 0 bases at J, leaving 2 bases unmatched. This CDR3 region has 14 residues. CDR1 is SQVTM and CDR2 is ANQGSEA in the germline V gene. CDR3 amino acids: CSVRDRTNTGELFF. The CDR3 DNA is TGCAGCGTTAGGGACAGGACGAACACCGGGGAGCTGTTTTTT.

The genes are TRBV2 and TRBJ1-2; TRBD1 might be the D (5 bases). The V gene's germline CDR1 is SNHLY and CDR2 FYNNEI. Trimming took 0 bases from V and 7 from J, leaving 9 bases between them. This CDR3 is built from 13 residues. The CDR3 region has the DNA TGTGCCAGCAGTGAAGCGGAGACAGTTGGCTACACCTTC. This encodes CASSEAETVGYTF.

This clone counts as medium-sized. The rearrangement uses TRBV21-1 and TRBJ2-3; the D call in the table, TRBD2, was not verified against the DNA. TRBV21-1 constitutes a pseudogene. The CDR3 contains 16 residues. The CDR3 loop reads CASIRQGDRPTDTQYF. For the CDR3, the DNA is TGTGCCAGCATCCGCCAAGGAGACCGACCCACAGATACGCAGTATTTT.

This clone qualifies as medium-sized (0.01 to 0.1%). The rearrangement links TRBV7-9 to TRBJ2-6, with TRBD1 matching over 9 bases. Germline loops: CDR1 SEHNR, CDR2 FQNEAQ (reference sequence). This CDR3 spans 17 amino acids. The ends lost 1 base at V and 4 bases at J; junction bases unmatched: 5. CDR3 coding DNA: TGTGCCAGCAGCTTAGGCACAGGGGGCTTCGGGGCCAACGTCCTGACTTTC. It is translated as CASSLGTGGFGANVLTF.